This passage covers 8 T cell receptor beta chains from one sample sequenced in a study of T cells in Graves' hyperthyroidism and ophthalmopathy. TCR beta CDR3 region amplification was performed from RNA transcripts. The HTBI primer set drove a first-round RT-PCR of the TCR CDR3. MiXCR was run by TCRdb on the multiplex PCR reads, yielding one entry per CDR3 protein. The sample holds 600,000 to 650,000 distinct CDR3 sequences, around 16% seen once. The sequencing sample was made of blood. Every receptor here comes from a woman under 40 with Graves' hyperthyroidism.

There are many counts of this clonotype. This rearrangement joins TRBV6-1 to TRBJ2-1, with TRBD1 matching 9 bases. This CDR3 has 14 residues. V lost 6 bases to trimming and J lost 7 bases; unmatched junction nucleotides: 7. Germline-derived CDR1 and CDR2 are MNHNS and SASEGT. DNA of the CDR3: TGTGCCAGCAGCACAGGGGGCGCGTGGAATGAGCAGTTCTTC. Translated: CASSTGGAWNEQFF.

This clonotype was seen more than once but under ten times. This chain links TRBV5-6 with TRBJ1-1; no firm D call. V was shortened by 4 bases and J by 5 bases, with 18 bases between the two germline ends. This CDR3 comprises 15 residues. From germline, CDR1 is SGHDT and CDR2 YYEEEE. In DNA form, the CDR3 reads TGTGCCAGCAGCCCCCCAGCGGGGAGGAGGACTGAAGCTTTCTTT. This sequence encodes CASSPPAGRRTEAFF.

This clonotype was found once. A read error may explain this, as a much larger clone is one base away. The J gene is TRBJ2-7, the V gene TRBV3-1; a possible D gene is TRBD2 (7 bases). The CDR3 extends over 16 amino acids. From germline, CDR1 is LGHDT and CDR2 YNNKEL (reference sequence). The CDR3 loop reads CAGSAIGGRGAGEQYF. DNA for the CDR3: TGTGCCGGCAGCGCAATCGGAGGTCGGGGGGCGGGAGAGCAGTACTTC.

With regard to this clonotype: Since a much larger clone is just one base distant, this may be a read error. The chain combines TRBV12-3 or TRBV12-4 with TRBJ2-5; weak D call: TRBD2 (7 bases). This CDR3 is built from 14 residues. The V gene lost 3 bases and the J gene lost 7 bases, with 15 bases spanning the gap. In nucleotides, the CDR3 is TGTGCCAGCAGTTTGGGGGGGCTGCAGGGGACCCAGTACTTC. Encoded protein: CASSLGGLQGTQYF.

The V gene is TRBV29-1, the J gene TRBJ2-5, with TRBD1 identical over 7 bases. V gave up 7 bases and J gave up 1 base; unmatched junction bases: 12. CDR1 and CDR2 from the germline V gene are SQVTM and ANQGSEA. CDR3 length: 15 amino acids. The CDR3 sequence: CSAQTLGTAQETQYF. For the CDR3, the DNA is TGCAGCGCTCAAACCCTAGGGACAGCCCAAGAGACCCAGTACTTC.

Ten or more counts support this clonotype. The rearrangement links TRBV30 to TRBJ2-3; D remains ambiguous. The CDR3 is made up of 12 amino acids. Trimming took 0 bases from V and 2 from J, leaving 3 bases between them. CDR1 and CDR2 from the germline V gene are GTSNPN and SVGIG (reference sequence). The DNA for the CDR3 is TGTGCCTGGAGTGTGCTCACAGATACGCAGTATTTT. Its protein is CAWSVLTDTQYF.

This clonotype appeared many times. V usage is TRBV27 and J usage is TRBJ2-5; no firm D call. The CDR3 length is 14 residues. V lost 0 bases and J 3 bases, leaving 8 bases between the germline ends. CDR1 is MNHEY and CDR2 is SMNVEV in the germline V gene (reference sequence). For the CDR3, the DNA is TGTGCCAGCAGTTTATCGAACAGTAAAGAGACCCAGTACTTC. This sequence encodes CASSLSNSKETQYF.

This clonotype was detected many times. The chain has TRBV20-1 and TRBJ1-1; no reliable D call. This CDR3 comprises 13 residues. Germline CDR1 DFQATT, CDR2 SNEGSKA (reference sequence). The germline V and J ends were trimmed by 6 bases and 1 base, with 12 bases remaining between them. CDR3 protein: CSARLDGNTEAFF. Written as DNA, the CDR3 is TGCAGTGCGCGTCTGGACGGGAACACTGAAGCTTTCTTT.